The clone carrying this TCR beta chain was detected a few times. Antigen specificity is unknown. The read gets to within 3 residues of the CDR3 end, and the germline J gene fills in the rest. The record originates from a study of T cell clonality in common variable immunodeficiency. Study results and caveats: In common variable immunodeficiency, TCR beta chains reportedly carried fewer deletions and N-nucleotide insertions. Fewer TCRbeta clones were shared among CVID subjects than controls.

Some clones are missing from TCRdb's copy, which holds only in-frame ones; the method was immunoSEQ multiplex PCR. Singletons are absent from the sample, which has 40,000 or so clones. Diagnosis required reduced IgG, IgA and/or IgM with specific antibody deficiency. Heparinized whole blood, 5 to 8 ml, came from each donor. V was trimmed by 2 bases and J by 4 bases, leaving 4 bases between them. The CDR3 loop spans 12 amino acids. Germline V gives CDR1 SGHDT, CDR2 YYEEEE. The sample comprised peripheral blood mononuclear cells. This sequence was found in a human donor with common variable immunodeficiency. The chain joins TRBV5-6 to TRBJ1-5; D gene ambiguous. The CDR3 loop reads CASSFLNQPQHF. CDR3 DNA, as far as it was read: TGTGCCAGCAGCTTCCTTAATCAGCCC.